The sequence of this TCR beta chain was determined in a study of identical twins (TCRdb year 2016). General notes on the study: The study deep-sequenced TCR alpha and beta repertoires from monozygotic twins, unrelated adults of various ages and cord blood to test whether fetal clonotypes persist. To rule out contamination, the twin experiments were replicated at different times with different library preparation protocols. Results and caveats for the whole study, not just this receptor: Abundant cord blood beta clonotypes had fewer insertions, young adult naive repertoires showed a similar but weaker trend, and memory repertoires showed no such trend. Zero-insertion analyses could be partly confounded by invariant T cells such as MAIT and iNKT, although diverse VJ usage argued against such confounding for most clonotypes. Excess twin sharing in beta out-of-frame sequences was weaker because fewer shared sequences lowered the signal-to-noise ratio. Compared with coincidental sharing between unrelated individuals, an excess of low generation-probability sequences was observed among out-of-frame TCR alpha sequences shared between twins. Because the same donors could not be followed over many years, conclusions were based on cross-sectional statistical analysis. Out-of-frame TCR alpha sharing in monozygotic twins was systematically underestimated by recombination models, whereas sharing between unrelated individuals was in agreement with the recombination models.

The library came from 5' RACE. Sequenced on an Illumina HiSeq 2000. Template switching introduced a universal primer binding site; the final cDNA contained a unique molecular identifier, enabling accurate counting of TCR cDNA molecules. Specific primers in the conserved constant-segment region were used to synthesize first-strand cDNA for TCR alpha and beta chains. To control for contamination, every cDNA library was double barcoded, receiving both a SMART-Mk sample barcode and Illumina barcodes. TruSeq adapter sequences along with Illumina sample barcodes were introduced in two successive PCR steps. Sequencing of the TCR alpha and beta cDNA libraries was done on the Illumina HiSeq platform using custom primers. The authors' analysis ran thus. Unique molecular identifiers were extracted from raw reads with MiGEC, and CDR3 positions were determined with MiXCR. Recombination models were inferred per individual with the repgenHMM and IGoR tools using an EM algorithm. The tcR package in R was used for shared clonotype analysis, with sharing normalized by the product of cloneset sizes. Out-of-frame nonproductive sequences were analyzed to study raw recombination free of thymic and clonal selection effects. TCRdb trimmed public reads at Q25 via fastp, called clones via MiXCR and kept in-frame beta chains. Rows are combined by CDR3 protein, so each entry shows the most common genes and DNA. TCRdb, not the authors, supplied the V and J calls. The sample table records 1.5 million to 2 million distinct CDR3 sequences; less than 35% of these occur just once. The ten largest clonotypes hold over 0.25% of the sample.

All donors were healthy Caucasians. Remarks on this clonotype: Its antigen is not yet known. The input lacks base qualities; no much larger clone sits a single base away.

V was cut back by 10 bases and J by 0 bases, leaving a gap of 12 bases between them. Taken from the germline V gene, the CDR1 and CDR2 loops are WSHSY and SAAADI. From its cysteine to its phenylalanine, the CDR3 spans 13 amino acids. Only the CDR3 DNA is retained, 39 bases long and in frame from the first base. This clonotype originated in a newborn girl in good health. The sample was cord blood. The rearrangement combines TRBV10-2 with TRBJ1-1; tentative D gene TRBD1, with 6 bases matching. In nucleotides, the sequence is TGCGCCACCAAACAGGGTTTGAACACTGAAGCTTTCTTT. Translated, it reads CATKQGLNTEAFF.